The 10 T cell receptor beta chains presented below share a single source sample, sequenced in a study of cytomegalovirus exposure and HLA in healthy donors. The PCR was carried out with 60 Vbeta primers and 13 Jbeta primers. Sequencing used immunoSEQ multiplex PCR; TCRdb keeps in-frame clones, though not all of them. Altogether about 76,000 clones are present, about three quarters being singletons, with the ten largest covering 2% to 3%. Sequencing used PBMCs. The receptors here all came from a male donor in good health and CMV-seropositive.

The V gene is TRBV29-1, the J gene TRBJ2-6; possible D gene TRBD1, 6 bases. CDR1 is SQVTM, CDR2 ANQGSEA, per germline. V was cut by 5 bases and J by 0 bases, with 11 bases left in between. The CDR3 has 15 amino acids. The CDR3 DNA reads as TGCAGCGTTATGACAGGCCGCTCTGGGGCCAACGTCCTGACTTTC. Residues: CSVMTGRSGANVLTF.

This rearrangement joins TRBV4-1 to TRBJ2-1, with D maybe TRBD2 (6 bases). This CDR3 is 13 amino acids long. V was clipped by 3 bases and J by 7 bases, with 10 bases between them. Germline V CDR1 and CDR2: MGHRA, YSYEKL. The DNA for the CDR3 is TGCGCCAGCAGCCAGAACCTAGCGAATGAGCAGTTCTTC. The encoded protein is CASSQNLANEQFF.

The chain employs TRBV5-4 and TRBJ1-1; TRBD1 is a possible D gene (5 bases). Germline V gene sequence: CDR1 SGHNT, CDR2 YYREEE (reference sequence). Trimming removed 4 bases from V and 4 bases from J, with 17 bases in between. The CDR3 runs 15 residues. CDR3 sequence: CASSGGAGGGTEAFF. In DNA form, the CDR3 reads TGTGCCAGCAGCGGGGGAGCGGGGGGGGGCACTGAAGCTTTCTTT.

The rearrangement links TRBV18 to TRBJ2-2; 13 bases fit TRBD2. V gave up 2 bases and J gave up 6 bases; unmatched junction bases: 6. This CDR3 is built from 17 residues. Looked up from germline, CDR1 is KGHSH and CDR2 is LQKENI. This chain's CDR3 is CASSPRTSGSLAGELFF. The CDR3, as DNA: TGTGCCAGCTCACCAAGGACTAGCGGGAGTTTGGCCGGGGAGCTGTTTTTT.

The rearrangement uses TRBV4-3 and TRBJ2-1, with D perhaps matching TRBD2 (6 bases). This CDR3 is 15 amino acids long. Trimming stripped 1 base from V and 5 bases from J, with 12 bases between. In germline, CDR1 is LGHNA, CDR2 YSLEER. DNA of the CDR3: TGCGCCAGCAGCCAAGGAGGAGGGGCCCACAATGAGCAGTTCTTC. It yields the protein CASSQGGGAHNEQFF.

A remark on this clone: Other nucleotide sequences in the sample specify the same CDR3. The rearrangement joins TRBV2 to TRBJ1-1, with TRBD1 matching 7 bases. Germline V gene lookup returns CDR1 SNHLY and CDR2 FYNNEI. V lost 5 bases to trimming and J lost 1 base; unmatched junction nucleotides: 1. The CDR3 length is 13 residues. Written as DNA, the CDR3 is TGTGCCAGCAGTCAGGGGGAGAACACTGAAGCTTTCTTT. Translation gives CASSQGENTEAFF.

This chain links TRBV5-6 with TRBJ2-3; D is perhaps TRBD1 (6 bases). The germline gives CDR1 SGHDT, CDR2 YYEEEE. Trimming shortened V by 0 bases and J by 6 bases, and 11 bases separated the two germline ends. The CDR3 totals 14 residues. The CDR3 DNA follows: TGTGCCAGCAGCTTGGCAGGGGTTGAGGATACGCAGTATTTT. It yields the protein CASSLAGVEDTQYF.

The chain links TRBV15 to TRBJ2-3, with D maybe TRBD1 (6 bases). Germline V lookup: CDR1 LNHNV, CDR2 YYDKDF (reference sequence). Trimming took 1 base from V and 5 from J, leaving 13 bases between them. The CDR3 has 15 residues. CDR3 DNA sequence: TGTGCCACCAGCAGAGTGGGGGCTAAAAGAGATACGCAGTATTTT. This encodes CATSRVGAKRDTQYF.

The chain carries TRBV29-1 and TRBJ2-3; TRBD2 matches at 7 bases. The CDR3 length is 16 residues. Germline V gene lookup returns CDR1 SQVTM and CDR2 ANQGSEA. V dropped 8 bases and J dropped 5; count of bases not matched to a gene: 19. Here the CDR3 reads CSPPGIPGEGGDTQYF. Here the CDR3 DNA reads TGCAGCCCACCAGGGATCCCGGGGGAGGGAGGAGATACGCAGTATTTT.

V and J are TRBV25-1 and TRBJ1-2, with D hard to call. V lost 1 base, J lost 2 bases, and 8 bases lay in between. From germline, CDR1 is MGHDK and CDR2 SYGVNS. The CDR3 loop spans 14 amino acids. CDR3: CASSESGQNYGYTF. CDR3 nucleotide sequence: TGTGCCAGCAGTGAATCAGGCCAGAACTATGGCTACACCTTC.